The clone carrying this T cell receptor (beta chain) was seen a handful of times. No antigen is known for it. The source of the sample is a study of T-cell memory formation after mild COVID-19. Study summary: Largely donor-specific TCR clusters were found.

5'RACE primed from the constant segment yielded TCR alpha and TCR beta cDNA libraries bearing sample barcodes and UMIs. A single record per CDR3 protein comes from TCRdb applying MiXCR to the 5' RACE reads. The table includes about 81,000 distinct CDR3 sequences, roughly 23% detected once. Overall study results and limits: Contracting clones, day 15 to 85, had balanced CD4/CD8, and later expanders favored CD4+.

Sequencing was performed on PBMCs or a T cell subset sorted from them (not recorded which). This receptor was taken from a man aged 18 to 29 who had mild COVID-19 (a few samples of this study predate the infection). Cell type and time point are not known.

DNA for the CDR3: TGTGCCAGCAGTACAGGACAGTTGAACACCGGGGAGCTGTTTTTT. Its protein is CASSTGQLNTGELFF. This chain joins TRBV6-2 or TRBV6-3 and TRBJ2-2; possibly TRBD1 for D (6 bases). Germline V lookup: CDR1 MNHEY, CDR2 SVGEGT. V was pared by 5 bases and J by 1 base, with 11 bases between. This CDR3 region has 15 residues.